These T cell receptor beta chains were read from a single sample in a study of T-cell memory formation after mild COVID-19. TCRdb reanalysed the 5' RACE reads using MiXCR and keeps one entry per CDR3 protein. The sample has around 200,000 distinct CDR3 sequences; about 10% are singletons. Source material: PBMCs or a T cell subset sorted from them (not recorded which). The receptors come from a man younger than 35 who had mild COVID-19 (a few samples of this study predate the infection). Cell type and time point are not known. CDR3s include the opening cysteine and the closing phenylalanine or tryptophan. A D gene is named only where the DNA matches it firmly. The listing skips clone size in some rows; elsewhere it reads once, few, many or a size class.

V	size	D	J	CDR3	DNA
TRBV3-1	-	TRBD1	TRBJ2-5	CASSPGQEGETQYF	TGTGCCAGCAGCCCGGGACAGGAGGGGGAGACCCAGTACTTC
TRBV19	-	-	TRBJ1-5	CASSTHTGSNQPQHF	TGTGCCAGTAGTACCCATACAGGGAGCAATCAGCCCCAGCATTTT
TRBV9	-	TRBD1	TRBJ1-1	CASSATGKYGTEAFF	TGTGCCAGCAGCGCGACAGGGAAGTACGGAACTGAAGCTTTCTTT
TRBV11-1	-	TRBD2	TRBJ2-2	CASSLPSGGNTGELFF	TGTGCCAGCAGCCTCCCTAGCGGGGGGAACACCGGGGAGCTGTTTTTT
TRBV5-4	-	-	TRBJ2-6	CASSLMASGANVLTF	TGTGCCAGCAGCTTAATGGCTTCTGGGGCCAACGTCCTGACTTTC
TRBV4-3	many	TRBD1	TRBJ2-7	CASSPGTGVSYEQYF	TGCGCCAGCAGCCCCGGGACAGGCGTCTCCTACGAGCAGTACTTC
TRBV2	few	TRBD1	TRBJ1-6	CARRTGKNSPLHF	TGTGCCAGGAGGACAGGGAAGAATTCACCCCTCCACTTT
TRBV5-1	many	-	TRBJ2-3	CASSSSVSGLDTDTQYF	TGCGCCAGCAGCTCAAGTGTTAGTGGCCTAGATACAGATACGCAGTATTTT
TRBV7-3	few	TRBD2	TRBJ2-3	CASSLTGVAGITDTQYF	TGTGCCAGCAGCTTAACGGGGGTAGCGGGGATCACAGATACGCAGTATTTT
TRBV5-1	few	TRBD2	TRBJ2-3	CASSSSTSGGRTDTQYF	TGCGCCAGCAGCTCCTCGACTAGCGGGGGCCGCACAGATACGCAGTATTTT
TRBV6-1	-	-	TRBJ1-2	CASSEIPDGYTF	TGTGCCAGCAGTGAAATACCGGATGGCTACACCTTC
TRBV20-1	-	-	TRBJ1-5	CSAPARGGNQPQHF	TGCAGTGCTCCCGCCAGGGGTGGGAATCAGCCCCAGCATTTT
TRBV5-1	-	TRBD1	TRBJ1-2	CASSWGQYGYTF	TGCGCCAGCAGCTGGGGACAGTATGGCTACACCTTC
TRBV10-3	-	-	TRBJ1-1	CAIRTGDTEAFF	TGTGCCATCAGGACTGGGGACACTGAAGCTTTCTTT
TRBV5-4	-	-	TRBJ2-5	CASSRDSKSQETQYF	TGTGCCAGCAGCCGAGACAGTAAATCACAAGAGACCCAGTACTTC
TRBV5-5	-	-	TRBJ2-2	CASSSQYLDNYDTGELFF	TGTGCCAGCAGCTCCCAATACCTAGACAATTACGACACCGGGGAGCTGTTTTTT
TRBV12-3/TRBV12-4	few	TRBD2	TRBJ2-5	CASSFPKSSGETQYF	TGTGCCAGCAGTTTCCCCAAATCTAGCGGGGAGACCCAGTACTTC
TRBV5-1	-	TRBD1	TRBJ1-5	CASSEGQVSNQPQHF	TGCGCCAGCAGCGAGGGACAGGTTAGCAATCAGCCCCAGCATTTT
TRBV29-1	-	TRBD2	TRBJ2-7	CSVGIGGGYEQYF	TGCAGCGTTGGGATTGGCGGGGGCTACGAGCAGTACTTC
TRBV18	few	-	TRBJ2-7	CASSPRWTDEQYF	TGTGCCAGCTCACCTCGATGGACAGACGAGCAGTACTTC
TRBV20-1	-	-	TRBJ1-2	CSARDVGISVGYTF	TGCAGTGCTAGAGATGTGGGTATCTCGGTCGGCTACACCTTC
TRBV7-8	-	-	TRBJ1-5	CASSLVWQPQHF	TGTGCCAGCAGCTTGGTTTGGCAGCCCCAGCATTTT
TRBV6-5	once	TRBD1	TRBJ1-6	CASSRRQGSPLHF	TGTGCCAGCAGCCGACGACAGGGTTCACCCCTCCACTTT
TRBV6-1	few	-	TRBJ1-1	CASIFGSNTEAFF	TGTGCCAGCATTTTTGGGTCGAACACTGAAGCTTTCTTT
TRBV7-2	-	TRBD2	TRBJ2-5	CASSLAPSGGGQETQYF	TGTGCCAGCAGCTTAGCGCCTAGCGGGGGGGGTCAAGAGACCCAGTACTTC
TRBV5-6	few	-	TRBJ1-2	CASSLMSAAGDYGYTF	TGTGCCAGCAGCTTGATGTCGGCAGCGGGGGACTATGGCTACACCTTC
TRBV12-3/TRBV12-4	many	TRBD1	TRBJ2-7	CASSFPATGTHEQYF	TGTGCCAGCAGTTTCCCCGCGACAGGGACCCACGAGCAGTACTTC
TRBV7-2	-	TRBD1	TRBJ1-6	CASSIRGDSPLHF	TGTGCCAGCAGCATCAGGGGGGACTCACCCCTCCACTTT
TRBV9	-	-	TRBJ2-2	CASSADGELFF	TGTGCCAGCAGCGCCGACGGGGAGCTGTTTTTT
TRBV9	few	TRBD2	TRBJ2-2	CASSVTSGGSTGELFF	TGTGCCAGCAGCGTAACCAGCGGGGGGAGCACCGGGGAGCTGTTTTTT
TRBV5-1	few	-	TRBJ2-6	CASSPIPGANVLTF	TGCGCCAGCAGCCCGATACCTGGGGCCAACGTCCTGACTTTC
TRBV29-1	few	-	TRBJ2-5	CSVSGDGGHLGTQYF	TGCAGCGTTAGTGGGGACGGTGGCCACCTCGGGACCCAGTACTTC
TRBV20-1	few	-	TRBJ1-1	CSARLQGPYTEAFF	TGCAGTGCTAGATTACAGGGACCCTACACTGAAGCTTTCTTT
TRBV4-2	few	-	TRBJ2-2	CASSRTSPANTGELFF	TGTGCCAGCAGCCGAACTAGTCCCGCGAACACCGGGGAGCTGTTTTTT
TRBV7-9	-	-	TRBJ2-3	CASMPRVAGTDTQYF	TGTGCCAGCATGCCTAGGGTGGCGGGCACAGATACGCAGTATTTT
TRBV19	-	TRBD1	TRBJ1-5	CATSRTGRNQPQHF	TGTGCCACCAGCAGGACAGGGAGGAATCAGCCCCAGCATTTT
TRBV5-1	few	-	TRBJ1-6	CASSLDLGGINSPLHF	TGCGCCAGCAGCTTAGATCTAGGGGGTATCAATTCACCCCTCCACTTT
TRBV9	-	-	TRBJ2-5	CASSVGGIQETQYF	TGTGCCAGCAGCGTAGGAGGGATCCAAGAGACCCAGTACTTC
TRBV7-2	-	TRBD2	TRBJ2-1	CASSSSGANSYNEQFF	TGTGCCAGCAGCTCGAGCGGGGCCAACTCCTACAATGAGCAGTTCTTC
TRBV4-2	few	-	TRBJ1-1	CASSQERGEAFF	TGTGCCAGCAGCCAAGAAAGGGGCGAAGCTTTCTTT
TRBV29-1	-	-	TRBJ1-4	CSVGGLLNEKLFF	TGCAGCGTGGGGGGACTGCTAAATGAAAAACTGTTTTTT
TRBV24-1	many	-	TRBJ2-3	CATAGNTDTQYF	TGTGCCACCGCAGGGAACACAGATACGCAGTATTTT
TRBV7-3	-	TRBD1	TRBJ2-2	CASSDSTGLTGELFF	TGTGCCAGCAGCGATTCGACAGGGCTCACCGGGGAGCTGTTTTTT
TRBV4-3	-	TRBD1	TRBJ1-2	CASSQDHRGRDGYTF	TGCGCCAGCAGCCAAGACCACAGGGGTCGGGATGGCTACACCTTC
TRBV9	few	TRBD2	TRBJ2-5	CASSVGTSGGETKYF	TGTGCCAGCAGCGTAGGGACTAGCGGGGGAGAGACCAAGTACTTC
TRBV4-3	many	-	TRBJ2-2	CASSQDPGGLDTGELFF	TGCGCCAGCAGCCAAGATCCCGGGGGCTTGGACACCGGGGAGCTGTTTTTT
TRBV6-5	few	-	TRBJ2-5	CASSPTIETQYF	TGTGCCAGCAGTCCGACAATTGAGACCCAGTACTTC